This T cell receptor (beta chain) was sequenced in a study of blood T cell repertoires in COVID-19. This CDR3 contains 16 residues. Trimming shortened V by 5 bases and J by 10 bases, and 21 bases separated the two germline ends. Germline CDR1 reads MNHEY; CDR2 reads SVGEGT. The table came from immunoSEQ multiplex PCR; TCRdb's copy has only in-frame clones and leaves some out. The table lists 120,000 to 150,000 clones, around nine tenths of them singletons. V is TRBV6-2 or TRBV6-3 and J is TRBJ1-6, with D possibly matching TRBD1 (6 bases). The specimen sequenced was peripheral blood. The TCR was taken from a human donor in a cohort sampled during active COVID-19. The CDR3 is CASSPMTGTNWSPLHF. CDR3 coding DNA: TGTGCCAGCAGTCCGATGACCGGGACAAATTGGTCACCCCTCCACTTT.